Presented here are 25 T cell receptor beta chains from one specimen sequenced in a study of post-analysis software for immune sequencing data. Their recognized antigens are unknown. Notes on the study in general: Higher frequency in patients than in controls was seen for roughly five TRBV segments, with TRBV5-6, TRBV5-1 and TRBV20-1 among them.

Researchers reported that TCR beta cDNA libraries carried unique molecular identifiers. One entry per CDR3 protein, called by TCRdb with MiXCR from the PCR reads. The table records about 540,000 distinct CDR3 sequences, 30% to 40% of them present only once. Sequencing used blood. The receptor set was obtained from a girl between 2 and 17 years old with multiple sclerosis.

The chain uses TRBV28 and TRBJ2-1; weak D call: TRBD1 (5 bases). V shed 5 bases and J shed 4 bases, with 9 bases lying between them. The germline CDR1 and CDR2 sequences are MDHEN and SYDVKM. The CDR3 sequence is 13 residues long. The chain's CDR3 is CASSARQYNEQFF. The CDR3 nucleotides read TGTGCCAGCAGTGCTCGACAGTACAATGAGCAGTTCTTC.

V usage is TRBV18 and J usage is TRBJ2-7; D might be TRBD1 (6 bases). Germline lookup yields CDR1 KGHSH and CDR2 LQKENI. V was pared by 5 bases and J by 0 bases, with 14 bases between. CDR3 size: 15 residues. Written as DNA, the CDR3 is TGTGCCAGCTCAACCAGGGCAGGGGTCTCCTACGAGCAGTACTTC. It encodes CASSTRAGVSYEQYF.

This clonotype was observed a few times. This chain links TRBV20-1 with TRBJ2-5; 10 nucleotides line up with TRBD2. This CDR3 comprises 16 residues. Germline assignment: CDR1 DFQATT and CDR2 SNEGSKA (reference sequence). V trimming: 0 bases; J trimming: 1 base; junction bases outside the gene matches: 5. For the CDR3, the DNA is TGCAGTGCTAGAGAAATGACTAGCGGGCCCCAAGAGACCCAGTACTTC. It translates to CSAREMTSGPQETQYF.

The chain recombines TRBV7-9 with TRBJ1-2; possible D gene TRBD1, 5 bases. V was shortened by 5 bases and J by 0 bases, with 10 bases between the two germline ends. CDR3 size: 14 residues. Germline V CDR1 and CDR2: SEHNR, FQNEAQ (reference sequence). The DNA of the CDR3 is TGTGCCAGCAGCCTCCAGGGAGCTAACTATGGCTACACCTTC. This gives the protein CASSLQGANYGYTF.

The chain carries TRBV29-1 and TRBJ2-3; 9 nucleotides match TRBD2. The CDR3 runs to 13 residues. Per germline, CDR1 SQVTM and CDR2 ANQGSEA. With 6 bases clipped from V and 3 bases from J, the junction kept 4 bases outside the gene matches. CDR3 loop: CSVSGGPTDTQYF. CDR3 sequence (DNA): TGCAGCGTAAGCGGGGGGCCTACAGATACGCAGTATTTT.

This clonotype was counted a few times. The CDR3 loop reads CASSLGGRGETQYF. The CDR3 DNA sequence: TGTGCCAGCAGTTTAGGGGGCAGGGGGGAGACCCAGTACTTC. The chain carries TRBV27 and TRBJ2-5; TRBD1 aligns across 7 bases. In germline, CDR1 is MNHEY, CDR2 SMNVEV (reference sequence). The length of the CDR3 is 14 residues. V lost 2 bases, J lost 5 bases, and 5 bases stayed unmatched.

This rearrangement joins TRBV28 to TRBJ1-1, with D possibly TRBD1 on 5 matching bases. The germline gives CDR1 MDHEN, CDR2 SYDVKM. This CDR3 contains 15 residues. Deletions cut 3 bases from V and 6 bases from J, with 17 bases between. CDR3 coding DNA: TGTGCCAGCAGTTTCCTCGGGGGAGGCAACGCTGAAGCTTTCTTT. It yields the protein CASSFLGGGNAEAFF. Filled out from reference TRBV28 and TRBJ1-1, the complete variable domain reads DVKVTQSSRYLVKRTGEKVFLECVQDMDHENMFWYRQDPGLGLRLIYFSYDVKMKEKGDIPEGYSVSREKKERFSLILESASTNQTSMYLCASSFLGGGNAEAFFGQGTRLTVV.

This clonotype was detected once. The chain carries TRBV5-1 and TRBJ2-5, with 7 nucleotides matching TRBD1. Germline CDR1 is SGHRS and CDR2 is YFSETQ. The CDR3 is 18 amino acids. V dropped 2 bases and J dropped 2; count of bases not matched to a gene: 15. CDR3: CASSLIRQGHQSQETQYF. The CDR3, as DNA: TGCGCCAGCAGCTTAATCCGACAGGGACATCAATCTCAAGAGACCCAGTACTTC.

This clonotype was seen more than once but under ten times. V and J are TRBV24-1 and TRBJ2-3; possibly TRBD1 for D (6 bases). V was pared by 4 bases and J by 8 bases, with 21 bases between. The CDR3 is 16 residues long. CDR1 is KGHDR and CDR2 is SFDVKD in the germline V gene. CDR3 sequence: CATSESQPGLGGTQYF. CDR3 nucleotide sequence: TGTGCCACCAGTGAATCCCAGCCGGGCCTAGGGGGTACGCAGTATTTT.

This clonotype was seen a few times. CDR3 DNA: TGCAGTCACCGAGGGCGTAACTATGGCTACACCTTC. Its translation is CSHRGRNYGYTF. The gene calls are TRBV20-1 and TRBJ1-2; unclear D gene. The CDR3 runs 12 residues. Trimming took off 8 bases at V and 1 base at J, with 11 bases between the two ends. Germline CDR1 is DFQATT and CDR2 is SNEGSKA (reference sequence).

About this clonotype itself: A much larger clone is a single base away; this may be a read error. The V and J genes are TRBV29-1 and TRBJ2-6; possibly TRBD1 or TRBD2 for D (6 bases each). The CDR3 contains 16 residues. CDR1 is SQVTM, CDR2 ANQGSEA, per germline. The CDR3 DNA reads as TGCAGCGTTGAAGACGACGGGGGCTCTGGGGCCAACGTCCGGACTTTC. This codes for CSVEDDGGSGANVRTF.

As to this clonotype: The conserved final phenylalanine or tryptophan is absent from the CDR3, which likely points to a read error. This sequence joins TRBV20-1 and TRBJ1-6, with D possibly being TRBD1 (5 bases). Trimming stripped 0 bases from V and 9 bases from J, with 15 bases between. The CDR3 has 15 amino acids. The germline V gene has CDR1 DFQATT and CDR2 SNEGSKA (reference sequence). CDR3 sequence reads: CSARDPKGNSSPLHC. Here the CDR3 DNA reads TGCAGTGCTAGAGATCCGAAGGGGAATAGTTCACCCCTCCACTGT.

The chain carries TRBV5-5 and TRBJ1-2, with 7 nucleotides matching TRBD1. CDR3 size: 13 residues. Looked up from germline, CDR1 is SGHKS and CDR2 is YYEKEE (reference sequence). J gave up 7 bases and V 1 base, and 4 bases lay outside the gene matches. CDR3 DNA sequence: TGTGCCAGCAGCTTGTACAGGGGCTCTGGCTACACCTTC. It encodes CASSLYRGSGYTF.

The CDR3 sequence: CASSHRGAFVRETQYF. Written as DNA, the CDR3 is TGTGCCAGCAGCCATAGAGGAGCGTTTGTCCGAGAGACCCAGTACTTC. The V and J genes are TRBV3-1 and TRBJ2-5; D unclear. Germline V gene data show CDR1 as LGHDT and CDR2 as YNNKEL (reference sequence). The CDR3 has 16 residues. The V gene lost 3 bases and the J gene lost 4 bases, with 18 bases spanning the gap.

This chain joins TRBV20-1 and TRBJ1-1; 7 bases line up with TRBD1. J was trimmed by 5 bases and V by 1 base; bases with no gene match: 7. Germline CDR1 reads DFQATT; CDR2 reads SNEGSKA (reference sequence). The CDR3 extends over 14 amino acids. CDR3 in DNA: TGCAGTGCTAGAGGGGACAGTCTTCCAACTGAAGCTTTCTTT. Translation gives CSARGDSLPTEAFF.

The chain recombines TRBV5-4 with TRBJ2-1, with 7 bases aligning to TRBD2. Germline CDR1 SGHNT, CDR2 YYREEE (reference sequence). The CDR3 consists of 15 residues. The V segment lost 0 bases and the J segment 6 bases; nucleotides outside the gene matches: 6. The CDR3 nucleotides read TGTGCCAGCAGCTTGGGGGGGACTAACGGCAATGAGCAGTTCTTC. The encoded protein is CASSLGGTNGNEQFF.

The rearrangement uses TRBV27 and TRBJ2-4; the D call may be TRBD1 or TRBD2 (5 bases each). This CDR3 has 13 amino acids. V shed 0 bases and J shed 7 bases, with 7 bases lying between them. Germline lookup yields CDR1 MNHEY and CDR2 SMNVEV (reference sequence). The CDR3 DNA is TGTGCCAGCAGTTTATCGGGGGATAACATTCAGTACTTC. It specifies CASSLSGDNIQYF.

This chain links TRBV10-3 with TRBJ2-5; TRBD1 matches 7 bases. The V and J ends lost 2 bases and 6 bases, in that order; junction bases with no gene match: 9. Germline assignment: CDR1 ENHRY and CDR2 SYGVKD. This CDR3 is built from 15 residues. The CDR3 loop is CAISENLTGEKTQYF. The CDR3 DNA is TGTGCCATCAGTGAGAACCTTACAGGGGAAAAGACCCAGTACTTC.

The J gene is TRBJ2-3, the V gene TRBV11-3; D assignment may be TRBD1 or TRBD2 (5 bases each). The V gene lost 1 base and the J gene lost 2 bases, with 10 bases spanning the gap. In germline, CDR1 is SGHNT, CDR2 YENEEA. The CDR3 is made up of 15 amino acids. The CDR3 sequence: CASSLGGANTDTQYF. CDR3 sequence (DNA): TGTGCCAGCAGCTTAGGAGGGGCCAACACAGATACGCAGTATTTT.

V usage is TRBV5-1 and J usage is TRBJ2-1; 8 bases are shared with TRBD2. The CDR3 covers 17 residues. Per the germline V gene, CDR1 is SGHRS and CDR2 is YFSETQ. V lost 6 bases and J lost 1; bases outside the gene matches: 12. In DNA, the CDR3 is TGCGCCAGCACCCTGGGGCGCGGGGGGATTTCCTACAATGAGCAGTTCTTC. It is translated as CASTLGRGGISYNEQFF.

CDR3 in DNA: TGTGCCAGCAGTTACAGGGGGGATGGCACTGAAGCTTTCTTT. It encodes CASSYRGDGTEAFF. The rearrangement uses TRBV6-5 and TRBJ1-1, with D tentatively TRBD1 (6 bases). The CDR3 runs 14 residues. V gave up 2 bases and J gave up 4 bases, with 11 bases separating them. The germline V gene has CDR1 MNHEY and CDR2 SVGAGI.

There are a few counts of this clonotype. The V call is TRBV5-1, the J call TRBJ2-6, with D perhaps TRBD1 (6 bases). The CDR3 extends over 16 amino acids. Trimming left V 4 bases short and J 0 bases short, with 11 bases between. Germline V gene lookup returns CDR1 SGHRS and CDR2 YFSETQ. CDR3 in amino acids: CASSPTGYSGANVLTF. DNA of the CDR3: TGCGCCAGCAGCCCTACAGGGTACTCTGGGGCCAACGTCCTGACTTTC.

J is TRBJ1-1 and V is TRBV12-3 or TRBV12-4, with 9 positions matching TRBD1. CDR3 length equals 14 residues. V gave up 7 bases and J gave up 4 bases; unmatched junction bases: 7. The CDR3 DNA is TGTGCCAGCAACCACCCGGGACAGGGCACTGAAGCTTTCTTT. This sequence encodes CASNHPGQGTEAFF.

The V call is TRBV9, the J call TRBJ2-2, with D maybe TRBD1 (7 bases). The CDR3 covers 15 residues. Germline V gene data show CDR1 as SGDLS and CDR2 as YYNGEE. V was cut by 0 bases and J by 3 bases, with 9 bases left in between. CDR3 region: CASSVAGGHTGELFF. DNA of the CDR3: TGTGCCAGCAGCGTAGCAGGGGGGCACACCGGGGAGCTGTTTTTT.

The chain uses TRBV29-1 and TRBJ2-3, with TRBD2 matching over 7 bases. Germline V gives CDR1 SQVTM, CDR2 ANQGSEA. With 3 bases clipped from V and 0 bases from J, the junction kept 3 bases outside the gene matches. The CDR3 is made up of 14 amino acids. CDR3 nucleotides: TGCAGCGTTGATGGGGGGGACAGCACAGATACGCAGTATTTT. The encoded protein is CSVDGGDSTDTQYF.